This T cell receptor beta chain was documented in a study of cytomegalovirus exposure and HLA in healthy donors. PCR primers comprised 60 Vbeta and 13 Jbeta primers. TCRdb keeps only in-frame clones here, not all; method: immunoSEQ multiplex PCR. This table holds around 150,000 clones, about 70% found once. CDR3 length: 17 amino acids. Per germline, CDR1 SGHDN and CDR2 FVKESK. V was clipped by 4 bases and J by 5 bases; unmatched bases: 9. The V and J genes are TRBV14 and TRBJ2-5; the match to TRBD2 covers 14 bases. Sequenced material: PBMCs. This clonotype was obtained from a man younger than 40 in good health and CMV-seropositive. CDR3 loop: CASSRPGTSGSRETQYF. CDR3 DNA: TGTGCCAGCAGCCGACCCGGGACTAGCGGGAGCAGGGAGACCCAGTACTTC.